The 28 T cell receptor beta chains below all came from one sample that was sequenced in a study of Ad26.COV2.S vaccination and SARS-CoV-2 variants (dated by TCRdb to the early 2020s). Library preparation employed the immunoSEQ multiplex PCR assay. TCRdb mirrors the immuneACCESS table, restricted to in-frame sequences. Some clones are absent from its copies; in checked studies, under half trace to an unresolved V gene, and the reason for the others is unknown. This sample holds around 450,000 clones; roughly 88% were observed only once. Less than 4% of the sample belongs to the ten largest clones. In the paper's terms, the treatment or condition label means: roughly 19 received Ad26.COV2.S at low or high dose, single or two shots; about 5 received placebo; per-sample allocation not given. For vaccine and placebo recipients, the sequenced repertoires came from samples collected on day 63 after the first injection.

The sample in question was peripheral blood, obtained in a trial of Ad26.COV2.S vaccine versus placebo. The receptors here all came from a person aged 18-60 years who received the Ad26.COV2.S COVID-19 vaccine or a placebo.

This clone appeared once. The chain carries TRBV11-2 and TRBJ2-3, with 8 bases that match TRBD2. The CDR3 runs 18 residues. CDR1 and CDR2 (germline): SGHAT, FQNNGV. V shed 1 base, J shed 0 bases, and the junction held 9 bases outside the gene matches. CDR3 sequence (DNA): TGTGCCAGCAGCTTAGCTCTCGGGCGGGGGGCGAGCACAGATACGCAGTATTTT. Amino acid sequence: CASSLALGRGASTDTQYF.

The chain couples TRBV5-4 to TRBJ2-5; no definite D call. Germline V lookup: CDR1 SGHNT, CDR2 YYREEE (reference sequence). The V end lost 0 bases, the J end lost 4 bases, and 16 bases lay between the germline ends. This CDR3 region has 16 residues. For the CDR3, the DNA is TGTGCCAGCAGCTTGGCCGTGGCAGCCCGTAGAGAGACCCAGTACTTC. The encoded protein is CASSLAVAARRETQYF.

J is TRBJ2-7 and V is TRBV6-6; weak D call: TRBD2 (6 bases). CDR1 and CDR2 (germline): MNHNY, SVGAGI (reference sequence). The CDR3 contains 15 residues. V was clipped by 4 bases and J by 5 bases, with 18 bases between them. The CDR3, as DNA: TGTGCCAGCAGTTGGACCGGGACTGGGGGTCACGAGCAGTACTTC. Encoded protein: CASSWTGTGGHEQYF.

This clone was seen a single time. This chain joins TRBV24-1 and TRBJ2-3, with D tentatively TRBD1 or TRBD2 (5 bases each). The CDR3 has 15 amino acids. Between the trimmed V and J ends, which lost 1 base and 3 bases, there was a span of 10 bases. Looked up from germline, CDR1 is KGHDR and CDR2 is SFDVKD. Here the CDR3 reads CATSDFRGETDTQYF. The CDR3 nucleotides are TGTGCCACCAGTGATTTTCGAGGGGAGACAGATACGCAGTATTTT.

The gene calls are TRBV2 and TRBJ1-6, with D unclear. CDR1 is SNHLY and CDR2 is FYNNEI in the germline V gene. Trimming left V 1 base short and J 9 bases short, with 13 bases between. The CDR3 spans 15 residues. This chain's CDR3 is CASSEDADLSSPLHF. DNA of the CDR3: TGTGCCAGCAGTGAAGACGCGGATTTGAGTTCACCCCTCCACTTT.

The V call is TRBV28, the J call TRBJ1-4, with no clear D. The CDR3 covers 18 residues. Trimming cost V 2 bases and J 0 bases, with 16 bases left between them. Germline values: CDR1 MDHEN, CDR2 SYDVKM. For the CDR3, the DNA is TGTGCCAGCAGTTTAGGTTCGGCGCGGGGTGCAACTAATGAAAAACTGTTTTTT. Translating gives CASSLGSARGATNEKLFF.

CDR3 amino acids: CASSPLGEETQYF. The CDR3 bases are TGTGCCAGCAGCCCCCTGGGTGAAGAGACCCAGTACTTC. The chain has TRBV7-2 and TRBJ2-5; D is unclear. Trimming took 5 bases from V and 3 from J, leaving 10 bases between them. The CDR3 totals 13 residues. The germline V gene has CDR1 SGHTA and CDR2 FQGNSA. The variable domain in full, completed from reference TRBV7-2 and TRBJ2-5, reads GAGVSQSPSNKVTEKGKDVELRCDPISGHTALYWYRQSLGQGLEFLIYFQGNSAPDKSGLPSDRFSAERTGGSVSTLTIQRTQQEDSAVYLCASSPLGEETQYFGPGTRLLVL.

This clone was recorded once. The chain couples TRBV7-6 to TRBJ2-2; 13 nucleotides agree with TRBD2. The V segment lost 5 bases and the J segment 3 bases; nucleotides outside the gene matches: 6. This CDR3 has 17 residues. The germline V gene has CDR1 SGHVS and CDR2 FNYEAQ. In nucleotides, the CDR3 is TGTGCCAGCAGCCAGGGACTAGCGGGGTTGGACACCGGGGAGCTGTTTTTT. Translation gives CASSQGLAGLDTGELFF.

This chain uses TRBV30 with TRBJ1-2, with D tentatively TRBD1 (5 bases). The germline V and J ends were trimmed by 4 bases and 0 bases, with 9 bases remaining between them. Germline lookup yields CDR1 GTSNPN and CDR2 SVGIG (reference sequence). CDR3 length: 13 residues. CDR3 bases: TGTGCCTGGATTCGGGGGGCTAACTATGGCTACACCTTC. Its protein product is CAWIRGANYGYTF.

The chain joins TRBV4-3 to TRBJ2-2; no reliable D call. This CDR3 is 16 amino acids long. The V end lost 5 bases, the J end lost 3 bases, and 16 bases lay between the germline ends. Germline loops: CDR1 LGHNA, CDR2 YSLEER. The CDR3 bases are TGCGCCAGCAGCACTCGTCATACCCCCCACACCGGGGAGCTGTTTTTT. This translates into CASSTRHTPHTGELFF.

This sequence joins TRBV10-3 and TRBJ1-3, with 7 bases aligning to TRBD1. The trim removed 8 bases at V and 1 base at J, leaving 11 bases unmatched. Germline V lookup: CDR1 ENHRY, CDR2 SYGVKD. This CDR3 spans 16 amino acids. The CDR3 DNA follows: TGTGCCATCCGGCGGCAGGGGGGGGCATCTGGAAACACCATATATTTT. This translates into CAIRRQGGASGNTIYF.

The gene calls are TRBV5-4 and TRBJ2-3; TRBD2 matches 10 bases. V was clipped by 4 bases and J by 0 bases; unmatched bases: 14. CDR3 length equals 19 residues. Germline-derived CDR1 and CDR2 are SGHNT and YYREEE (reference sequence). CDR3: CASSPHSGGANPSTDTQYF. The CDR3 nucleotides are TGTGCCAGCAGCCCACACAGCGGGGGGGCTAACCCTAGCACAGATACGCAGTATTTT.

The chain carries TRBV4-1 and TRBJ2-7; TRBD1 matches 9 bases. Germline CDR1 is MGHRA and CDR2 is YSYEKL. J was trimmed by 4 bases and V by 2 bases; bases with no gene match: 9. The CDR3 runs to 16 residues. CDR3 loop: CASSQRGPGQGYEQYF. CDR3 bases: TGCGCCAGCAGCCAAAGGGGACCGGGACAGGGTTACGAGCAGTACTTC.

The CDR3 sequence is CAISAEGGGKNIQYF. CDR3 nucleotide sequence: TGTGCCATCAGTGCAGAAGGGGGCGGCAAAAACATTCAGTACTTC. This rearrangement joins TRBV10-3 to TRBJ2-4, with TRBD1 matching 7 bases. CDR3 length: 15 residues. CDR1 and CDR2 from the germline V gene are ENHRY and SYGVKD. Germline trimming cut 4 bases from V and 3 bases from J; bases unmatched to any gene: 6.

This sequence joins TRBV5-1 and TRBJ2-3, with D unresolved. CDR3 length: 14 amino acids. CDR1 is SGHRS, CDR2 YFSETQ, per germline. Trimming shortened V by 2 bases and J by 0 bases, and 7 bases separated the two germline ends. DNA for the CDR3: TGCGCCAGCAGCTTATACACTAGCACAGATACGCAGTATTTT. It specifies CASSLYTSTDTQYF.

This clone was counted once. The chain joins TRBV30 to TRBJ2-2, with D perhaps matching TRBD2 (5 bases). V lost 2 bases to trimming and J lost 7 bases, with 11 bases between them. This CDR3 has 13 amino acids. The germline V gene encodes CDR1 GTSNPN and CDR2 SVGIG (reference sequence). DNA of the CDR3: TGTGCCTGGAGTTTGGTCGGGGACGGGGAGCTGTTTTTT. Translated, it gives CAWSLVGDGELFF. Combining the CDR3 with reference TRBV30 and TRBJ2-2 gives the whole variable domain SQTIHQWPATLVQPVGSPLSLECTVEGTSNPNLYWYRQAAGRGLQLLFYSVGIGQISSEVPQNLSASRPQDRQFILSSKKLLLSDSGFYLCAWSLVGDGELFFGEGSRLTVL.

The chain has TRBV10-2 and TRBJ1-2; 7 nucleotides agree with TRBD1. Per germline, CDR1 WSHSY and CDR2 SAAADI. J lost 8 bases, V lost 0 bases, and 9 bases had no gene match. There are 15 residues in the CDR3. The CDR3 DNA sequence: TGCGCCAGCAGTGAGTCTGGACAGGTCATCTGGGGCTACACCTTC. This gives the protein CASSESGQVIWGYTF.

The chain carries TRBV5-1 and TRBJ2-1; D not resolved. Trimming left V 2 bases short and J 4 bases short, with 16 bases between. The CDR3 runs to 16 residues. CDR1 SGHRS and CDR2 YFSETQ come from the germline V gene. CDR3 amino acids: CASSFYRASSYNEQFF. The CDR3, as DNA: TGCGCCAGCAGCTTTTATCGGGCCAGCTCATACAATGAGCAGTTCTTC.

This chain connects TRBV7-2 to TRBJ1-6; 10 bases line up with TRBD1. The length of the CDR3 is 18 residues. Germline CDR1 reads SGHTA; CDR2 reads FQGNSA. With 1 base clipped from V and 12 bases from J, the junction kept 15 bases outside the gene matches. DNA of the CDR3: TGTGCCAGCAGCTTAGAAGTCCCCGGGACAGGGGCGTTGAGACCCCTCCACTTT. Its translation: CASSLEVPGTGALRPLHF.

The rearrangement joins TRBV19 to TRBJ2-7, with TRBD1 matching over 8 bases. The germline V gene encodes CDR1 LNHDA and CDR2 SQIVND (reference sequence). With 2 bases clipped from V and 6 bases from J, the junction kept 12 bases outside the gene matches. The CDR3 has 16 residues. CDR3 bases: TGTGCCAGTAGTATAACCCCCGGACAGGGCCCCTCCGAGCAGTACTTC. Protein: CASSITPGQGPSEQYF.

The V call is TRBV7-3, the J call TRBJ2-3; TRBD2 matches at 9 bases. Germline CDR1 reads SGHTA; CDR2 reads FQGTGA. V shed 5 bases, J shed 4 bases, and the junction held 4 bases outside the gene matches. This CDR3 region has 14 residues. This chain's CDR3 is CASSRGGAADTQYF. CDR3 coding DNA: TGTGCCAGCAGCCGCGGGGGGGCTGCAGATACGCAGTATTTT.

The CDR3 DNA reads TGTGCCAGCAGCTCAGGGGGCTTGTCTGAAGCTTTCTTT. This codes for CASSSGGLSEAFF. This rearrangement joins TRBV7-3 to TRBJ1-1, with 8 bases aligning to TRBD1. Germline-derived CDR1 and CDR2 are SGHTA and FQGTGA. With 4 bases clipped from V and 6 bases from J, the junction kept 4 bases outside the gene matches. The CDR3 loop spans 13 amino acids.

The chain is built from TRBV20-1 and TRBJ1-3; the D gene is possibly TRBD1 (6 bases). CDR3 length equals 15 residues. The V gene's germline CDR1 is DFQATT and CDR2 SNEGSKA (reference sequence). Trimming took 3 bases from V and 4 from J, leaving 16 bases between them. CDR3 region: CSASTQGFWGNTIYF. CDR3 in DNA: TGCAGTGCTAGTACACAGGGCTTTTGGGGAAACACCATATATTTT.

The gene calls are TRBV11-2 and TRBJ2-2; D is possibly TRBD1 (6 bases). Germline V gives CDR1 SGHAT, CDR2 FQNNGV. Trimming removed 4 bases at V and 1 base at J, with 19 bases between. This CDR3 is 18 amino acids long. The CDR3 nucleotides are TGTGCCAGCAGCTCCATTATGACAGGACCAAGGAACACCGGGGAGCTGTTTTTT. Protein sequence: CASSSIMTGPRNTGELFF.

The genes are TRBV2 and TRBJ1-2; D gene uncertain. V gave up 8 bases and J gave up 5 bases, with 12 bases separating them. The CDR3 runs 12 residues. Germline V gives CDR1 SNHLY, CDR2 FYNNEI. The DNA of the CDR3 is TGTGCCAGCCCGGCTTTTACTTATGGCTACACCTTC. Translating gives CASPAFTYGYTF. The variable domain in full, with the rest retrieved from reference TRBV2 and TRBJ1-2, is EPEVTQTPSHQVTQMGQEVILRCVPISNHLYFYWYRQILGQKVEFLVSFYNNEISEKSEIFDDQFSVERPDGSNFTLKIRSTKLEDSAMYFCASPAFTYGYTFGSGTRLTVV.

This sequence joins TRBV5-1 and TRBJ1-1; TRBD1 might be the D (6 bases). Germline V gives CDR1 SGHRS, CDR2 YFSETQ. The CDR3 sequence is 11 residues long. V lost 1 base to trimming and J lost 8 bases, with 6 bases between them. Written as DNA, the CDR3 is TGCGCCAGCAGCTTGAGGGGGGAAGCTTTCTTT. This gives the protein CASSLRGEAFF.

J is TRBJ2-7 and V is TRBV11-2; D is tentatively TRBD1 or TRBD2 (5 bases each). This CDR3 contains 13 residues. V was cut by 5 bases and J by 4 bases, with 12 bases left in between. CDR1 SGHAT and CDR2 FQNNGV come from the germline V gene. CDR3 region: CASSPGRGYEQYF. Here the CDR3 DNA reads TGTGCCAGCAGCCCGGGAAGGGGTTACGAGCAGTACTTC.

CDR3 nucleotide sequence: TGTGCCAGCAGTTCTCTAGAGTCCCCTGGCTACACCTTC. Protein sequence: CASSSLESPGYTF. The gene calls are TRBV6-5 and TRBJ1-2; D call uncertain. CDR1 MNHEY and CDR2 SVGAGI come from the germline V gene. Between the trimmed V and J ends, which lost 4 bases and 7 bases, there was a span of 13 bases. CDR3 size: 13 residues.